Listed below are T cell receptor beta chains from one sample, sequenced in a study of shared clonotypes between healthy human individuals. Sequenced by immunoSEQ multiplex PCR; TCRdb stores in-frame clones only, minus some. The data show around 1,900,000 clones, with about 93% seen just once and about 1.7% held by the top ten. The specimen was naive CD8+ T cells from PBMCs. Receptors originate from a man in his late teens or twenties in good health. Some clones in this sample may be carry-over from other donors' samples. Each CDR3 is given with its conserved first and last residue. A D gene is named only where the DNA matches it firmly. Only some rows state a clone size, as once, few, many or a class for expanded clones.

cdr3_aa | cdr3_nt | j_call | clone_size | d_call | v_call
CASSYIRWTSVDEQYF | TGTGCCAGCAGCTATATCCGGTGGACATCCGTGGACGAGCAGTACTTC | TRBJ2-7 | NA | NA | TRBV27
CASSFSGLAGDTQYF | TGTGCCAGCAGTTTTAGTGGACTAGCTGGAGATACGCAGTATTTT | TRBJ2-3 | NA | TRBD2 | TRBV27
CATSRGTGGDQPQHF | TGTGCCACCAGCAGAGGGACAGGGGGTGACCAGCCCCAGCATTTT | TRBJ1-5 | NA | TRBD1 | TRBV15
CATSRDGGTGANEQFF | TGTGCCACCAGCAGAGATGGTGGGACAGGGGCCAATGAGCAGTTCTTC | TRBJ2-1 | NA | TRBD1 | TRBV15
CASSFGSSEAFF | TGTGCCAGCAGTTTTGGATCGTCTGAAGCTTTCTTT | TRBJ1-1 | once | NA | TRBV27
CASSQDKSLNQPQHF | TGTGCCAGCAGCCAAGATAAGTCTTTGAATCAGCCCCAGCATTTT | TRBJ1-5 | NA | NA | TRBV4-2
CASSGPRAGNMNTEAFF | TGTGCCAGCAGCGGACCGCGAGCTGGGAACATGAACACTGAAGCTTTCTTT | TRBJ1-1 | NA | NA | TRBV28
CASSLFRDTEAFF | TGTGCCAGCAGCCTTTTCAGGGACACTGAAGCTTTCTTT | TRBJ1-1 | NA | NA | TRBV2
CASSDGLASPRNEQFF | TGTGCCAGCAGTGATGGCCTAGCGTCCCCCCGCAATGAGCAGTTCTTC | TRBJ2-1 | NA | NA | TRBV2
CASSLFLSSSGADTQYF | TGTGCCAGCAGTTTATTTCTTAGCTCATCGGGGGCAGATACGCAGTATTTT | TRBJ2-3 | NA | NA | TRBV28
CASNSGIVNEQFF | TGTGCCAGCAATAGCGGGATAGTCAATGAGCAGTTCTTC | TRBJ2-1 | once | TRBD2 | TRBV27
CASSVARSTGELFF | TGTGCCAGCAGCGTAGCCCGCAGTACCGGGGAGCTGTTTTTT | TRBJ2-2 | NA | NA | TRBV9
CASSQDDLKNEQYF | TGCGCCAGCAGCCAAGACGACCTTAAAAACGAGCAGTACTTC | TRBJ2-7 | NA | NA | TRBV4-3
CATNSPGSPYEQYF | TGTGCCACCAATTCTCCGGGCTCCCCCTACGAGCAGTACTTC | TRBJ2-7 | NA | NA | TRBV15
CASSPGLAGWYNEQFF | TGTGCCAGCAGCCCCGGGCTAGCGGGATGGTACAATGAGCAGTTCTTC | TRBJ2-1 | NA | TRBD2 | TRBV6-4
CASSLGGDQPQHF | TGTGCCAGCTCTCTCGGGGGGGATCAGCCCCAGCATTTT | TRBJ1-5 | NA | NA | TRBV5-6
CASRDRTGATGPTGANVLTF | TGTGCCAGCAGAGACCGGACAGGGGCGACGGGACCTACTGGGGCCAACGTCCTGACTTTC | TRBJ2-6 | NA | TRBD1 | TRBV9
CASSQDFSGEAYEQYF | TGCGCCAGCAGCCAAGATTTCAGCGGAGAAGCCTACGAGCAGTACTTC | TRBJ2-7 | once | NA | TRBV4-3
CASSSPGLPRYGYTF | TGTGCCAGCAGCTCACCGGGACTCCCACGCTATGGCTACACCTTC | TRBJ1-2 | NA | NA | TRBV7-9
CSVEMNDEQYF | TGCAGCGTTGAGATGAATGACGAGCAGTACTTC | TRBJ2-7 | NA | NA | TRBV29-1
CASRASRGVRETQYF | TGTGCCAGCAGGGCCTCCAGGGGGGTACGGGAGACCCAGTACTTC | TRBJ2-5 | NA | NA | TRBV25-1
CASSLVAGPAYEQYF | TGTGCCAGCAGCTTGGTAGCGGGACCCGCCTACGAGCAGTACTTC | TRBJ2-7 | NA | TRBD2 | TRBV7-3
CASSRAVGVASYEQYF | TGTGCCAGCAGCAGAGCAGTTGGGGTGGCCTCCTACGAGCAGTACTTC | TRBJ2-7 | NA | NA | TRBV7-8
CASSQGQGSSYEQYF | TGCGCCAGCAGCCAAGGACAGGGAAGCTCCTACGAGCAGTACTTC | TRBJ2-7 | NA | TRBD1 | TRBV4-3
CASSQGTGTDTQYF | TGCGCCAGCAGCCAGGGTACTGGCACAGATACGCAGTATTTT | TRBJ2-3 | NA | NA | TRBV4-3
CASSSRDRGPDTQYF | TGTGCCAGCTCATCCCGGGACAGGGGGCCAGATACGCAGTATTTT | TRBJ2-3 | NA | TRBD1 | TRBV18
CASSVAGTGRYEQYF | TGTGCCAGCAGTGTCGCCGGGACAGGGAGGTACGAGCAGTACTTC | TRBJ2-7 | NA | TRBD1 | TRBV27
CASSPGVRDEQFF | TGTGCCAGCAGTCCCGGTGTACGGGATGAGCAGTTCTTC | TRBJ2-1 | NA | NA | TRBV6-5
CATSRDRDSYNEQFF | TGTGCCACCAGCAGAGATAGGGATTCCTACAATGAGCAGTTCTTC | TRBJ2-1 | NA | NA | TRBV15
CASSAGIQETQYF | TGTGCCAGCAGCGCCGGGATCCAAGAGACCCAGTACTTC | TRBJ2-5 | once | NA | TRBV9
CASSQGGWGGRADTQYF | TGCGCCAGCAGCCAAGGGGGATGGGGCGGGAGGGCAGATACGCAGTATTTT | TRBJ2-3 | NA | TRBD2 | TRBV4-1
CASSLGLGTGELFF | TGTGCCAGCAGCTTAGGGCTCGGCACCGGGGAGCTGTTTTTT | TRBJ2-2 | NA | NA | TRBV7-2
CASSPGQGNQPQHF | TGTGCCAGCAGCCCAGGACAGGGCAATCAGCCCCAGCATTTT | TRBJ1-5 | few | TRBD1 | TRBV7-9
CASITTSGSYNEQFF | TGTGCCAGCATCACGACTAGCGGATCCTACAATGAGCAGTTCTTC | TRBJ2-1 | NA | TRBD2 | TRBV6-1
CASSTGNQPQHF | TGTGCCAGCAGTACCGGAAATCAGCCCCAGCATTTT | TRBJ1-5 | NA | NA | TRBV27
CASSLIRSYEQYF | TGTGCCAGCAGCTTAATACGGTCCTACGAGCAGTACTTC | TRBJ2-7 | NA | NA | TRBV11-2
CASRVHRSYEQYF | TGTGCCAGCAGAGTGCACCGATCCTACGAGCAGTACTTC | TRBJ2-7 | NA | NA | TRBV6-5
CASSLSSLTPKNIQYF | TGTGCCAGCAGTTTGTCAAGCCTGACCCCCAAAAACATTCAGTACTTC | TRBJ2-4 | once | NA | TRBV27
CASSFDEVYEQYF | TGTGCCAGCAGCTTCGACGAAGTGTACGAGCAGTACTTC | TRBJ2-7 | NA | NA | TRBV7-9
CASSLYQGQTYEQYF | TGTGCCAGCAGCTTGTACCAGGGGCAAACCTACGAGCAGTACTTC | TRBJ2-7 | NA | NA | TRBV5-8